This TCR beta chain was identified during a study of OX40 agonist ivuxolimab in advanced cancers. Turning to the study itself: Dose-escalation subjects each had hepatocellular carcinoma, melanoma, renal cell or head and neck cancer. Three patients responded partially, comprising one with hepatocellular carcinoma and two with cutaneous melanoma.

Study-wide results and limits: Researchers report that CD8+ T cells had, on average, more expanded clones than CD4+.

This CDR3 contains 15 residues. Germline CDR1 GTSNPN, CDR2 SVGIG (reference sequence). V was clipped by 0 bases and J by 4 bases, with 13 bases between them. In regard to this clone: What it binds is unknown.

Sequencing was performed with immunoSEQ multiplex PCR; in TCRdb, only in-frame clones are kept and a portion is missing. Of fewer than 55,000 clones detected, 80% to 90% appear once; the ten largest clones hold 10%. The sample consisted of CD4+ or CD8+ T cells sorted from blood, taken in a trial of the OX40 agonist ivuxolimab. This receptor was taken from an adult with an advanced solid tumor such as melanoma, head and neck, liver or kidney cancer. The chain has TRBV30 and TRBJ1-5; D call uncertain. Written as DNA, the CDR3 is TGTGCCTGGAGTGTACTAGGGAGGGAGAATCAGCCCCAGCATTTT. Residues: CAWSVLGRENQPQHF.